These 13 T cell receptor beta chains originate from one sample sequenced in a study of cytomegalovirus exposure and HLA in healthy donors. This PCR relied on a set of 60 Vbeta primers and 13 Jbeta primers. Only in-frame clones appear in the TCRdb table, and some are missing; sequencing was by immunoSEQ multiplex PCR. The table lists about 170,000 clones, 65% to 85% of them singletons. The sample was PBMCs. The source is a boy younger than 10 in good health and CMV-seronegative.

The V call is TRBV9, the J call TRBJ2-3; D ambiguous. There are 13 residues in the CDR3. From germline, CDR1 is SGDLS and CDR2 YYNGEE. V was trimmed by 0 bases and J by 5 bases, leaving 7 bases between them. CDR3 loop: CASSVGWLDTQYF. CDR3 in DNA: TGTGCCAGCAGCGTAGGGTGGCTAGATACGCAGTATTTT.

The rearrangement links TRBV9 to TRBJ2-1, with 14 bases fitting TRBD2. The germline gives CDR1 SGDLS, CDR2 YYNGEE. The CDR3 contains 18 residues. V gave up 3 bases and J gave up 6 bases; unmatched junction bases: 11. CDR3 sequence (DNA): TGTGCCAGCAGCGACCAGACTAGCGGGAGGGCCCTCAGCAATGAGCAGTTCTTC. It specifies CASSDQTSGRALSNEQFF.

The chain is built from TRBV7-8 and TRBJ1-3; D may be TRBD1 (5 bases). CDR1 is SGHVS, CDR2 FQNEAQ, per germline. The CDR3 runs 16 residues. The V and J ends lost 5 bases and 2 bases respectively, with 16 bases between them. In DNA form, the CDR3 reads TGTGCCAGCAGCGCCCGACAGTTTGGTGCTGGAAACACCATATATTTT. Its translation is CASSARQFGAGNTIYF. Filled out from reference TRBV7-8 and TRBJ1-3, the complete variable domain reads GAGVSQSPRYKVAKRGQDVALRCDPISGHVSLFWYQQALGQGPEFLTYFQNEAQLDKSGLPSDRFFAERPEGSVSTLKIQRTQQEDSAVYLCASSARQFGAGNTIYFGEGSWLTVV.

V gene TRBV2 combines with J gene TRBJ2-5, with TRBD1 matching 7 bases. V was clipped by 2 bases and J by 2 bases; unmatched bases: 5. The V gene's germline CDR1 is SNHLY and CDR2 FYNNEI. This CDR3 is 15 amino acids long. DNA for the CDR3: TGTGCCAGCAGTGAAAGCCCCAGGGGGCAAGAGACCCAGTACTTC. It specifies CASSESPRGQETQYF.

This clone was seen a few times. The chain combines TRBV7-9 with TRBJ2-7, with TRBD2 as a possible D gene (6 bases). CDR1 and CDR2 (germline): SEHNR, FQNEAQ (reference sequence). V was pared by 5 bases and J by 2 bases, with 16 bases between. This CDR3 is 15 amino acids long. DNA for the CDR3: TGTGCCAGCAGCCCGCCTGGCGGGGTTGCCTACGAGCAGTACTTC. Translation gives CASSPPGGVAYEQYF.

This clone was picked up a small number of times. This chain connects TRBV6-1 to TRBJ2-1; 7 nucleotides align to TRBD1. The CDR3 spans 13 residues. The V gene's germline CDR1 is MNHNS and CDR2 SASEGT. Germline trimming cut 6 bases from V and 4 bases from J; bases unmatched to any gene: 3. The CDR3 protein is CASREQGYNEQFF. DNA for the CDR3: TGTGCCAGCAGGGAACAGGGGTACAATGAGCAGTTCTTC.

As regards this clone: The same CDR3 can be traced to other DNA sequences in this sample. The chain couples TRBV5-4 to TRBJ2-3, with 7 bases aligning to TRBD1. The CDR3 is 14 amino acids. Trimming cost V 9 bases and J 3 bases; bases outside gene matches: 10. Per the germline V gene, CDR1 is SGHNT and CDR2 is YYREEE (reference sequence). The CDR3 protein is CATKGAMVTDTQYF. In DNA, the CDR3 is TGTGCCACAAAGGGGGCCATGGTTACAGATACGCAGTATTTT.

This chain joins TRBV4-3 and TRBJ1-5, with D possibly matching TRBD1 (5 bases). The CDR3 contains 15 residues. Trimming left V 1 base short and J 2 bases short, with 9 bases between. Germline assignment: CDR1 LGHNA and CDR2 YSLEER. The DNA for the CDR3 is TGCGCCAGCAGCCAAGGCCTCAGGGGCAATCAGCCCCAGCATTTT. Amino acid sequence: CASSQGLRGNQPQHF.

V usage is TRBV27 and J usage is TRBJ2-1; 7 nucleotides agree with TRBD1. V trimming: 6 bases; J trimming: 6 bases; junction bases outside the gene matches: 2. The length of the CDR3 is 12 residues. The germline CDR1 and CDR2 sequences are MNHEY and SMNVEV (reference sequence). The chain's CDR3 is CASSTGVNEQFF. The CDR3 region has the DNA TGTGCCAGCAGCACAGGGGTCAATGAGCAGTTCTTC.

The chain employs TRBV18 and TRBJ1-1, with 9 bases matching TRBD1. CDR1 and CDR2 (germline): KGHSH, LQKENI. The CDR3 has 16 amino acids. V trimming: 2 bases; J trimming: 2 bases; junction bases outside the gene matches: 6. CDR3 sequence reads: CASSPIRDRVNTEAFF. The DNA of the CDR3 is TGTGCCAGCTCACCAATCCGGGACAGGGTTAACACTGAAGCTTTCTTT.

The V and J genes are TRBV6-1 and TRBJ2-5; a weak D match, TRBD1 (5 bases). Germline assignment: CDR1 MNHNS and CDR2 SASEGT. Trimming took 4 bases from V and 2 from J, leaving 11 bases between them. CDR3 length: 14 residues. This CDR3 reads CASSVLGAQETQYF. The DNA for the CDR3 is TGTGCCAGCAGTGTATTAGGGGCACAAGAGACCCAGTACTTC.

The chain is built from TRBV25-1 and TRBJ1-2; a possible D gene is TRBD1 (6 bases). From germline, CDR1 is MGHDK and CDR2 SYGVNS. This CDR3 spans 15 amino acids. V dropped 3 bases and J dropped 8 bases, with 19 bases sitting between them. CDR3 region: CASSDPGPVGQGYTF. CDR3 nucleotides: TGTGCCAGCAGTGATCCGGGACCTGTAGGACAGGGCTACACCTTC.

CDR3 protein: CASSERGGYEKLFF. CDR3 sequence (DNA): TGTGCCAGCAGTGAACGGGGAGGGTATGAAAAACTGTTTTTT. The genes are TRBV2 and TRBJ1-4, with D unclear. Germline-derived CDR1 and CDR2 are SNHLY and FYNNEI. The CDR3 extends over 14 amino acids. Trimming took off 2 bases at V and 6 bases at J, with 10 bases between the two ends.